Considering frequency, the clone carrying this T cell receptor beta chain is large. The antigen is undetermined. The data were obtained in a study of T cell clusters in autoimmune cytopenias. Study-wide background: The mean age of healthy donor controls was approximately 50 years, the median roughly 60 years.

Multiplex touch-down PCR amplified TRB using TRB-A and TRB-B pools in one tube. For each CDR3 protein, TCRdb gives one entry from its re-call of the multiplex PCR reads, without DNA. This sample's table reports 6,800 or so distinct CDR3 sequences. Germline V lookup: CDR1 SQVTM, CDR2 ANQGSEA. The CDR3 contains 12 residues. TRB was amplified from about 270 ng of peripheral blood genomic DNA per sample. General study findings and limits: TRB repertoire shifts in secondary cytopenia and chronic lymphocytic leukemia mostly reflected lymphoma, not autoimmunity.

These data are also associated with another study on T cell repertoires in aging, cancer and after chemotherapy. That publication notes: Rebound thymic output was suggested by rising median generation probability during chemotherapy in each cancer cohort.

The chain couples TRBV29-1 to TRBJ1-1; checking the TCRdb D call of TRBD1 is not possible without DNA. This clonotype was obtained from a human donor in good health. Sequencing input: peripheral blood. The CDR3 loop is CSVDRGHTEAFF.